This TCR beta chain was retrieved from a study of blood T cell repertoires in COVID-19. Germline values: CDR1 SGHNT, CDR2 YYREEE (reference sequence). The CDR3 is 16 residues long. After removal of 3 bases from V and 1 base from J, the junction contained 9 bases not matched to a gene. Repertoires were generated with immunoSEQ multiplex PCR, while TCRdb's copy carries only in-frame clones and drops some. The sample lists hundreds of thousands of clones, roughly 90% occurring once. This clonotype was obtained from an older woman with COVID-19, enrolled during active disease. The sample comprised peripheral blood. The chain combines TRBV5-4 with TRBJ1-1; 7 bases are shared with TRBD1. CDR3 protein: CASSSGGGGGNTEAFF. In DNA form, the CDR3 reads TGTGCCAGCAGCTCGGGTGGAGGGGGCGGGAACACTGAAGCTTTCTTT.